A selection of T cell receptor beta chains follows, all from one sample in a study of T cells after posttransplantation cyclophosphamide. Profiled with immunoSEQ multiplex PCR; TCRdb holds only in-frame clones, not every one. The sample has some 21,000 clones, 80% to 90% seen once. Here the sequenced sample was PBMCs, taken 350 to 400 days after allogeneic stem cell transplant with calcineurin inhibitor and methotrexate. The receptor source for this set is a female patient younger than 45 who received an allogeneic stem cell transplant from an unrelated donor, was CMV-positive, and had acute and chronic GVHD. Some T cells may originate from the graft donor. CDR3s include the opening cysteine and the closing phenylalanine or tryptophan. A D gene is named only where the DNA matches it firmly. Part of the rows lack a size; the others show once, few, many or a class for expanded clones.

D	size	J	V	CDR3	DNA
NA	NA	TRBJ1-1	TRBV27	CASSDYPGVTEAFF	TGTGCCAGCAGTGATTACCCAGGGGTCACTGAAGCTTTCTTT
TRBD1	NA	TRBJ2-1	TRBV11-3	CASSLRQGSYNEQFF	TGTGCCAGCAGCCTCCGACAGGGCTCCTACAATGAGCAGTTCTTC
TRBD2	once	TRBJ2-7	TRBV6-5	CASRNLAGGTHEQYF	TGTGCCAGCAGGAATCTAGCGGGGGGAACCCACGAGCAGTACTTC
TRBD2	NA	TRBJ2-1	TRBV7-2	CASSKGGSGSEQFF	TGTGCCAGCAGCAAGGGAGGTAGCGGGAGCGAGCAGTTCTTC
TRBD2	once	TRBJ2-3	TRBV7-6	CASSLGLAGTTDTQYF	TGTGCCAGCAGCTTAGGACTAGCGGGGACCACAGATACGCAGTATTTT
TRBD1	NA	TRBJ2-7	TRBV20-1	CSARTGNEQYF	TGCAGTGCTAGGACAGGGAACGAGCAGTACTTC
TRBD2	once	TRBJ2-1	TRBV10-1	CASSESTGGGGNEQFF	TGCGCCAGCAGTGAGTCGACTGGCGGGGGGGGAAATGAGCAGTTCTTC
NA	few	TRBJ1-4	TRBV19	CASSRLPGQGKLFF	TGTGCCAGTAGTAGGCTCCCGGGACAAGGAAAACTGTTTTTT
TRBD2	NA	TRBJ2-1	TRBV27	CASRLSGGGYNEQFF	TGTGCCAGCAGGCTAAGCGGGGGGGGATACAATGAGCAGTTCTTC
TRBD2	NA	TRBJ2-2	TRBV19	CASSRVAGYTGELFF	TGTGCCAGTAGTAGGGTAGCGGGGTACACCGGGGAGCTGTTTTTT
TRBD2	NA	TRBJ2-1	TRBV4-1	CASSQLLGLAAYNEQFF	TGCGCCAGCAGCCAGCTGTTGGGACTAGCGGCCTACAATGAGCAGTTCTTC
TRBD1	once	TRBJ1-2	TRBV4-1	CASSQPIGRDRTDGYTF	TGCGCCAGCAGCCAACCCATCGGAAGGGACAGGACTGATGGCTACACCTTC
NA	NA	TRBJ2-5	TRBV11-2	CASSFGGLETQYF	TGTGCCAGCAGCTTTGGGGGGTTAGAGACCCAGTACTTC
NA	NA	TRBJ2-7	TRBV5-6	CAGTLDRDYSYEQYF	TGTGCCGGCACCCTGGACAGGGACTATTCCTACGAGCAGTACTTC
TRBD1	NA	TRBJ2-7	TRBV19	CASSPGQGGHYEQYF	TGTGCCAGTAGTCCCGGACAGGGCGGGCACTACGAGCAGTACTTC
NA	NA	TRBJ2-1	TRBV9	CASIPGDNEQFF	TGTGCCAGCATCCCCGGTGACAATGAGCAGTTCTTC
TRBD1	NA	TRBJ2-7	TRBV6-5	CASSPSVGTDYEQYF	TGTGCCAGCTCCCCATCCGTCGGGACAGACTACGAGCAGTACTTC
NA	NA	TRBJ1-3	TRBV30	CACGSGNTIYF	TGTGCCTGTGGGAGCGGAAACACCATATATTTT
TRBD1	NA	TRBJ1-4	TRBV7-9	CASSPSPLQGAREKLFF	TGTGCCAGCAGCCCCTCCCCACTACAGGGGGCGCGGGAAAAACTGTTTTTT
TRBD1	NA	TRBJ1-1	TRBV7-9	CASSLQGQGKAFF	TGTGCCAGCAGCCTACAGGGACAGGGGAAAGCTTTCTTT
NA	NA	TRBJ2-1	TRBV5-1	CASSPGARNEQFF	TGCGCCAGCAGCCCGGGTGCGCGCAATGAGCAGTTCTTC
NA	NA	TRBJ2-6	TRBV5-4	CASSLPAVPGANVLTF	TGTGCCAGCAGCTTGCCCGCGGTCCCTGGGGCCAACGTCCTGACTTTC
NA	NA	TRBJ2-7	TRBV5-4	CASSSGPYGSYEQYF	TGTGCCAGCAGCTCTGGGCCGTACGGCTCCTACGAGCAGTACTTC
NA	NA	TRBJ1-1	TRBV28	CASERTTEAFF	TGTGCCAGCGAGCGGACCACTGAAGCTTTCTTT
NA	NA	TRBJ1-5	TRBV18	CASSPQGTQPQHF	TGTGCCAGCTCACCCCAGGGTACCCAGCCCCAGCATTTT
NA	NA	TRBJ1-1	TRBV19	CASMMGAWEAFF	TGTGCCAGTATGATGGGGGCCTGGGAAGCTTTCTTT